This TCR beta chain was sequenced during a study of blood T cell repertoires in COVID-19. Measured with immunoSEQ multiplex PCR; TCRdb has only the in-frame clones, and not every one. The repertoire includes 200,000 or so clones, about nine tenths of them detected once, and around 3.5% sits in the top ten. The count of this clone is one. From germline, CDR1 is MNHEY and CDR2 SVGEGT. The CDR3 is 15 amino acids. V was cut by 2 bases and J by 9 bases, with 14 bases left in between. The sequence came from a woman in her thirties or forties with acute COVID-19. The chain employs TRBV6-2 or TRBV6-3 and TRBJ1-6; D unclear. Specimen: PBMCs or T cells enriched from blood (not recorded which). DNA for the CDR3: TGTGCCAGCAGTTACAACTACGGGAAAGGTTCACCCCTCCACTTT. Translating gives CASSYNYGKGSPLHF.